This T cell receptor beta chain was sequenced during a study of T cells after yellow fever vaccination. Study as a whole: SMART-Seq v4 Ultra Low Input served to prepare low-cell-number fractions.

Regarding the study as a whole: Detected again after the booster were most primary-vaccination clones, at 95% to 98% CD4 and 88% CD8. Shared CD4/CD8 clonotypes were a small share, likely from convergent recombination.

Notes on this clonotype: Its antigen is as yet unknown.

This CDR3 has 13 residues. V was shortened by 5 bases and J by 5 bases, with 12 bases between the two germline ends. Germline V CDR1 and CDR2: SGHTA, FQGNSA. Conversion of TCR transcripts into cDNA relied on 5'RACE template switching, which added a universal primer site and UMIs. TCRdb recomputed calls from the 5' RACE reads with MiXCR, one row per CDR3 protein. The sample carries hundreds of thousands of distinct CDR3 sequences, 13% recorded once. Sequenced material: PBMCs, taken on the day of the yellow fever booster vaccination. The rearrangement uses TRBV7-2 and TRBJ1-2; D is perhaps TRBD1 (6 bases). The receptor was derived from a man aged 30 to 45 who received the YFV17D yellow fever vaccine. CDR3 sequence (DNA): TGTGCCAGCAGCACTCAACAGGGATATGGCTACACCTTC. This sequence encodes CASSTQQGYGYTF.